The 2 T cell receptor beta chains presented below share a single source sample, sequenced in a study of T cell repertoires in cytomegalovirus infection. TCRdb recomputed calls from the reads with MiXCR, one row per CDR3 protein. Of about 300,000 distinct CDR3 sequences listed, around 9.6% are singletons. Specimen: PBMCs. The receptors were gathered from a human donor in good health (CMV status not recorded). Some clones in this sample may be carry-over from other donors' samples.

CDR3 amino acids: CASTHGVPLTDTQYF. The CDR3 DNA reads as TGCGCCAGCACCCACGGGGTCCCCTTGACAGATACGCAGTATTTT. The V gene is TRBV5-1, the J gene TRBJ2-3; TRBD2 is a possible D gene (5 bases). Trimming left V 6 bases short and J 3 bases short, with 17 bases between. The CDR3 extends over 15 amino acids. Germline lookup yields CDR1 SGHRS and CDR2 YFSETQ.

This clonotype has ten or more counts. This rearrangement joins TRBV6-2 or TRBV6-3 to TRBJ2-5; 7 nucleotides align to TRBD2. Germline lookup yields CDR1 MNHEY and CDR2 SVGEGT. This CDR3 has 15 amino acids. With V trimmed by 6 bases and J by 3 bases, 10 bases remained unmatched. The CDR3 spells CASSYDSSGEETQYF. CDR3 nucleotide sequence: TGTGCCAGCAGCTACGATTCTAGCGGAGAAGAGACCCAGTACTTC.